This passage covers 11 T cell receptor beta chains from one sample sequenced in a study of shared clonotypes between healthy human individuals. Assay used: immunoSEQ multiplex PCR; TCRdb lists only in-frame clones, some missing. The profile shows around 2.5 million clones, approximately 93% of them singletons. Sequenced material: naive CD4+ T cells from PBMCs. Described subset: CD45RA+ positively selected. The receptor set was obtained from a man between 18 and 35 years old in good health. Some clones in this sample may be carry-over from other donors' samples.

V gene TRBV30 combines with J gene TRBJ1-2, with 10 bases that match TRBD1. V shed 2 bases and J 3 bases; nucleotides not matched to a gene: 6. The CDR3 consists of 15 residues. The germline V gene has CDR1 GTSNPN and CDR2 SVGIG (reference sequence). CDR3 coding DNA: TGTGCCTGGAGTATGAGGGACAGGGGATACTATGGCTACACCTTC. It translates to CAWSMRDRGYYGYTF.

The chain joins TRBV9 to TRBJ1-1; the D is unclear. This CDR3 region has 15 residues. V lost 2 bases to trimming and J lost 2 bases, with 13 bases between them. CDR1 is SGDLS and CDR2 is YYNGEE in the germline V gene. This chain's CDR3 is CASSVSPTVNTEAFF. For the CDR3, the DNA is TGTGCCAGCAGCGTCTCTCCCACCGTTAACACTGAAGCTTTCTTT.

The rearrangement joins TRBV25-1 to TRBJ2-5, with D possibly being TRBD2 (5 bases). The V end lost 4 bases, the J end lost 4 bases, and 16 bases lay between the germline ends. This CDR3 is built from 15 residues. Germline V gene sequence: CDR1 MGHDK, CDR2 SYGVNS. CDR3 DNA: TGTGCCAGCAGTGGGTTTTACGGGGAGCCAGAGACCCAGTACTTC. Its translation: CASSGFYGEPETQYF.

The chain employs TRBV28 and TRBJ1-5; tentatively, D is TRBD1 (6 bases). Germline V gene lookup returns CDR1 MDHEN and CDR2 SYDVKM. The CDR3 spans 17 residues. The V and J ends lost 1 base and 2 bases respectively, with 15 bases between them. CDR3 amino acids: CASSLSAQGLGNQPQHF. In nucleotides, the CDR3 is TGTGCCAGCAGTTTATCCGCTCAGGGGCTGGGCAATCAGCCCCAGCATTTT.

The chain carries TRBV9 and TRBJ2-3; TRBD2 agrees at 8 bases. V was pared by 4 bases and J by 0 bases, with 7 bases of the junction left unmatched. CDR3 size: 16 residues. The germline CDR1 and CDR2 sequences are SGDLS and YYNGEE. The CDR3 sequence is CASSSGLAQSTDTQYF. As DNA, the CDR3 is TGTGCCAGCAGCTCCGGACTAGCCCAAAGCACAGATACGCAGTATTTT.

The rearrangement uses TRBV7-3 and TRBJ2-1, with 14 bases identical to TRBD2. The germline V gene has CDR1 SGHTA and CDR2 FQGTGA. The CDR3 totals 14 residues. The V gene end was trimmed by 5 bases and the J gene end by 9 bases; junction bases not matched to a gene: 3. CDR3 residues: CASSTGLAGAEQFF. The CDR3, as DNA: TGTGCCAGCAGCACGGGACTAGCGGGAGCTGAGCAGTTCTTC.

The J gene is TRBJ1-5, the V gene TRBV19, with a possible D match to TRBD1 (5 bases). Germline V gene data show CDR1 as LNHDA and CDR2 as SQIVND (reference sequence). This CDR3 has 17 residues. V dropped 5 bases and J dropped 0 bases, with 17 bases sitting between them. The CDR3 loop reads CASSHLAGRFSNQPQHF. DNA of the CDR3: TGTGCCAGTAGTCACCTTGCAGGGAGGTTTAGCAATCAGCCCCAGCATTTT. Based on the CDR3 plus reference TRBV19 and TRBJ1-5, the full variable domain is DGGITQSPKYLFRKEGQNVTLSCEQNLNHDAMYWYRQDPGQGLRLIYYSQIVNDFQKGDIAEGYSVSREKKESFPLTVTSAQKNPTAFYLCASSHLAGRFSNQPQHFGDGTRLSIL.

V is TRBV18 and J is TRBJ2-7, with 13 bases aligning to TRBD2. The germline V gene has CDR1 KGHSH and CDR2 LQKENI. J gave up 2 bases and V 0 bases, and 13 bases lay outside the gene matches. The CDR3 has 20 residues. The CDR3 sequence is CASSPPFGTSGTRGTYEQYF. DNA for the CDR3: TGTGCCAGCTCACCACCTTTCGGGACTAGCGGGACGAGGGGCACCTACGAGCAGTACTTC.

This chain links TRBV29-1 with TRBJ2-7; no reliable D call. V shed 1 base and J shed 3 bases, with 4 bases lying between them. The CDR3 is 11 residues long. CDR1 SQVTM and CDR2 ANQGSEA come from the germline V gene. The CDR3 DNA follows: TGCAGCGTTGAAGCAGACTACGAGCAGTACTTC. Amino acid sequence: CSVEADYEQYF.

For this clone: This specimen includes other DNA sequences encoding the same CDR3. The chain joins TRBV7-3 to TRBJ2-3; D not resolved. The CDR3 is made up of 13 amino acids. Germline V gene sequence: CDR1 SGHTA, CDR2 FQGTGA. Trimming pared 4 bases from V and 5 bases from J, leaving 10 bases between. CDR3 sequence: CASSSNTGDTQYF. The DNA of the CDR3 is TGTGCCAGCAGCTCTAACACGGGAGATACGCAGTATTTT.

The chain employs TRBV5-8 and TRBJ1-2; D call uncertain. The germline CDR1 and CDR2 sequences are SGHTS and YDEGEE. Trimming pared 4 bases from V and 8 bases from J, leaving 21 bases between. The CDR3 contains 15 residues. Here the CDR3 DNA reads TGTGCCAGCAGCCCCACCTATTCAGCCGTAGGGGGCTACACCTTC. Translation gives CASSPTYSAVGGYTF. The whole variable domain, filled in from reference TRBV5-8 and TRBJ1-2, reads EAGVTQSPTHLIKTRGQQATLRCSPISGHTSVYWYQQALGLGLQFLLWYDEGEERNRGNFPPRFSGRQFPNYSSELNVNALELEDSALYLCASSPTYSAVGGYTFGSGTRLTVV.